This T cell receptor beta chain was found in a study of cytomegalovirus exposure and HLA in healthy donors. Notes on the study in general: Most subjects had HLA-A and HLA-B alleles reportedly predicted accurately by TCR beta sequences.

Concerning this clone itself: Its antigen is unknown.

After removal of 0 bases from V and 4 bases from J, the junction contained 8 bases not matched to a gene. Germline V gene lookup returns CDR1 GTSNPN and CDR2 SVGIG (reference sequence). The CDR3 totals 15 residues. Vbeta (60) and Jbeta (13) primers were used in the PCR. This table comes from immunoSEQ multiplex PCR, and its TCRdb copy is limited to in-frame clones, with some not included. The sample shows roughly 180,000 clones, about 79% of them seen only once. The clonotype comes from a man aged 50-60 years in good health and CMV-seropositive. The chain links TRBV30 to TRBJ2-5, with 7 bases identical to TRBD1. The sequenced sample was PBMCs. CDR3 protein: CAWSVRQGRRETQYF. CDR3 coding DNA: TGTGCCTGGAGTGTAAGACAGGGTCGGCGAGAGACCCAGTACTTC. Combining the CDR3 with reference TRBV30 and TRBJ2-5 gives the whole variable domain SQTIHQWPATLVQPVGSPLSLECTVEGTSNPNLYWYRQAAGRGLQLLFYSVGIGQISSEVPQNLSASRPQDRQFILSSKKLLLSDSGFYLCAWSVRQGRRETQYFGPGTRLLVL.